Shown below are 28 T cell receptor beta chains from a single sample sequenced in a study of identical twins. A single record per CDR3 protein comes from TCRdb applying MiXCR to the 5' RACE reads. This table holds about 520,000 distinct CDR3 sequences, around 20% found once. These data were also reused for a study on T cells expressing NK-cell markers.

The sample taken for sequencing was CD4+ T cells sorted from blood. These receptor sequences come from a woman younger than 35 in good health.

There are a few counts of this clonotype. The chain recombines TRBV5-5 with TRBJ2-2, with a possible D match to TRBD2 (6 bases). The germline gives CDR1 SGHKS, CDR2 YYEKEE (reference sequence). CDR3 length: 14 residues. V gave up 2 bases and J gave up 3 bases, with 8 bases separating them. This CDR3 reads CASSFREYTGELFF. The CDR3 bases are TGTGCCAGCAGCTTTCGGGAGTACACCGGGGAGCTGTTTTTT. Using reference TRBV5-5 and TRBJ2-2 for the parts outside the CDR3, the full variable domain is DAGVTQSPTHLIKTRGQQVTLRCSPISGHKSVSWYQQVLGQGPQFIFQYYEKEERGRGNFPDRFSARQFPNYSSELNVNALLLGDSALYLCASSFREYTGELFFGEGSRLTVL.

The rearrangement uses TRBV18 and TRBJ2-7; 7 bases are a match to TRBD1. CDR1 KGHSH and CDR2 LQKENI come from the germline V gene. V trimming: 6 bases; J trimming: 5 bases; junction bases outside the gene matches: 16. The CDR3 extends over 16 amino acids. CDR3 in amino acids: CASSPSPDRVVDEQYF. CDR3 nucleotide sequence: TGTGCCAGCTCCCCAAGCCCTGACAGGGTAGTAGACGAGCAGTACTTC. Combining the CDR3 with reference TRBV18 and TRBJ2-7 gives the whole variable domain NAGVMQNPRHLVRRRGQEARLRCSPMKGHSHVYWYRQLPEEGLKFMVYLQKENIIDESGMPKERFSAEFPKEGPSILRIQQVVRGDSAAYFCASSPSPDRVVDEQYFGPGTRLTVT.

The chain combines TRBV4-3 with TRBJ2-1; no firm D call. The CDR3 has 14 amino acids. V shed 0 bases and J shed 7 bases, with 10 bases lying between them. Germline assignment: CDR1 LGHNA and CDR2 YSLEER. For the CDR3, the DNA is TGCGCCAGCAGCCAAGAGCCGGCCCGAAATGAGCAGTTCTTC. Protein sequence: CASSQEPARNEQFF.

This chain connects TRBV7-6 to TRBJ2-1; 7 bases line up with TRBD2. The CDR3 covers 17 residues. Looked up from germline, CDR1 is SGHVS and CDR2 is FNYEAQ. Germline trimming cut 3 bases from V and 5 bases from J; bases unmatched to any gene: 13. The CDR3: CASSFRREGLPHNEQFF. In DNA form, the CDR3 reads TGTGCCAGCAGCTTTCGGAGGGAGGGCCTGCCCCACAATGAGCAGTTCTTC.

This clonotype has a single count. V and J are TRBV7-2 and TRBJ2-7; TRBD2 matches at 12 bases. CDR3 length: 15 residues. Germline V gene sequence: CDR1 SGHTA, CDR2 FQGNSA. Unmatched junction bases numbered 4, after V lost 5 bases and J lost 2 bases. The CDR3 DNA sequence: TGTGCCAGCAGCCAAACTAGCGGGAGGCCCTACGAGCAGTACTTC. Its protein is CASSQTSGRPYEQYF.

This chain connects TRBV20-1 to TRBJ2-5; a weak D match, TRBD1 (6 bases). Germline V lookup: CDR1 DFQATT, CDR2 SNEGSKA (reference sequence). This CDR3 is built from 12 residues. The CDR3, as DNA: TGCAGCGTTCTAAGGGGGTTAGAGACCCAGTACTTC. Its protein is CSVLRGLETQYF.

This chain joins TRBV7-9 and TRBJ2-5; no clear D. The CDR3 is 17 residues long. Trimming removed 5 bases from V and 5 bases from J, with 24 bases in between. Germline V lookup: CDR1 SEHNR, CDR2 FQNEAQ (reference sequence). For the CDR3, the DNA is TGTGCCAGCAGCCTCCAACTCGGGCAGGATGGCAGTGAGACCCAGTACTTC. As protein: CASSLQLGQDGSETQYF.

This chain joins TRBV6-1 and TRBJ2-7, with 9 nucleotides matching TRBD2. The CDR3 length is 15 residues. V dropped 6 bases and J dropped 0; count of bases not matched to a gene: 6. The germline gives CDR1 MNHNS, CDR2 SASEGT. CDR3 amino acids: CASSSTSGFSYEQYF. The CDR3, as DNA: TGTGCCAGCAGCTCGACTAGCGGATTCTCCTACGAGCAGTACTTC.

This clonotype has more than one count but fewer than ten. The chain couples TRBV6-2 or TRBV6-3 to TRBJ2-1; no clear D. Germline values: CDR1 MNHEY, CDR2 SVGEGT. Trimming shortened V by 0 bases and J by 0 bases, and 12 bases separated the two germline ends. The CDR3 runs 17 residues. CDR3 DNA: TGTGCCAGCAGTTACTCGAGGCGCCAGAGCTCCTACAATGAGCAGTTCTTC. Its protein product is CASSYSRRQSSYNEQFF.

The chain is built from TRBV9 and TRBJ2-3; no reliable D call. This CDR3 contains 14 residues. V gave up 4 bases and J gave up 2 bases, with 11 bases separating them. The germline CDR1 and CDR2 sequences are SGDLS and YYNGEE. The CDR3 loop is CASSSGRFTDTQYF. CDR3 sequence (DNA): TGTGCCAGCAGCTCTGGCAGGTTCACAGATACGCAGTATTTT.

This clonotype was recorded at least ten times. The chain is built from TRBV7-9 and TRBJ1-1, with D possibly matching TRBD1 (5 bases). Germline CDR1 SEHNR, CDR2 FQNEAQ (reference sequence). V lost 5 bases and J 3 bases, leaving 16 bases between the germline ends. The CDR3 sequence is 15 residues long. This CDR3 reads CASSDRFRGDTEAFF. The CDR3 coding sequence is TGTGCCAGCAGCGATCGGTTCAGAGGGGACACTGAAGCTTTCTTT.

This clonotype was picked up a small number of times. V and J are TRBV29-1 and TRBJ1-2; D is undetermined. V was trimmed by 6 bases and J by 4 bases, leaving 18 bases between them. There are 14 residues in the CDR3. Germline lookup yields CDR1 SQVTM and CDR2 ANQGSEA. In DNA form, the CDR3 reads TGCAGCGTCCGCCGCGGGCTGAGTCTCTATGGCTACACCTTC. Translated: CSVRRGLSLYGYTF.

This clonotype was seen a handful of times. The CDR3 DNA is TGTGCCAGCAGTGGCGCGAGCTCCTATAATTCACCCCTCCACTTT. Protein: CASSGASSYNSPLHF. V gene TRBV2 combines with J gene TRBJ1-6; unclear D gene. This CDR3 comprises 15 residues. Germline CDR1 reads SNHLY; CDR2 reads FYNNEI. V lost 4 bases, J lost 0 bases, and 7 bases lay in between.

DNA for the CDR3: TGTGCCAGCAGTCAGAAATATGGCTACACCTTC. Amino acids: CASSQKYGYTF. This chain connects TRBV2 to TRBJ1-2; D is uncertain. There are 11 residues in the CDR3. CDR1 is SNHLY, CDR2 FYNNEI, per germline. Trimming stripped 5 bases from V and 5 bases from J, with 6 bases between.

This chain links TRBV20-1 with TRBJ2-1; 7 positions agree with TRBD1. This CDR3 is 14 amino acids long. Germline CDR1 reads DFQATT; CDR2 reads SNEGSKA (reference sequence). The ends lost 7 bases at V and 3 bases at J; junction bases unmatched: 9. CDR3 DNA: TGCAGTGTTTTGAACAGGGGTAGCTACAATGAGCAGTTCTTC. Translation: CSVLNRGSYNEQFF.

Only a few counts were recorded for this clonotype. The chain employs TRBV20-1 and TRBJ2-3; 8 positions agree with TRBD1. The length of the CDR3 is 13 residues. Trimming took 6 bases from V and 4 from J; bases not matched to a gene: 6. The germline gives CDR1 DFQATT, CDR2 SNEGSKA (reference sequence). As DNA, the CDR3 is TGCAGTGCCCCAGGGGGCCTCGCAGATACGCAGTATTTT. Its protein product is CSAPGGLADTQYF.

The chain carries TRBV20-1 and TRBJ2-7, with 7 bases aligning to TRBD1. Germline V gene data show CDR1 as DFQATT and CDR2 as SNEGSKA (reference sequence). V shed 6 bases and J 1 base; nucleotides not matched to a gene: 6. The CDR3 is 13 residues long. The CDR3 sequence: CSAHDRVSYEQYF. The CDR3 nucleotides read TGCAGTGCCCACGACAGGGTATCCTACGAGCAGTACTTC.

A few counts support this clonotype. The CDR3 nucleotides are TGCAGTGCTTCGACAGGTGCGAAAGAAAAACTGTTTTTT. This sequence encodes CSASTGAKEKLFF. The V gene is TRBV20-1, the J gene TRBJ1-4; weak D call: TRBD1 (6 bases). Germline values: CDR1 DFQATT, CDR2 SNEGSKA (reference sequence). Between the trimmed V and J ends, which lost 5 bases and 8 bases, there was a span of 15 bases. The CDR3 length is 13 residues.

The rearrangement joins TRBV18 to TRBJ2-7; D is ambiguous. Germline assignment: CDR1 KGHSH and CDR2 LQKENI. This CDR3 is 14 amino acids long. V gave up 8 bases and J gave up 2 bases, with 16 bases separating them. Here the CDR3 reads CASRPGHGPYEQYF. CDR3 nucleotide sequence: TGTGCCAGCAGACCTGGTCACGGACCCTACGAGCAGTACTTC.

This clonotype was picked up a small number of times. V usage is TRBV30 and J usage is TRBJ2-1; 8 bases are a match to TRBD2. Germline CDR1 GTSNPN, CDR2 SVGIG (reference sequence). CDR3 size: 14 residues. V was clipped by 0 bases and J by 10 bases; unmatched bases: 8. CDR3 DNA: TGTGCCTGGAGTGTATACGGGAGGGCCAGCGAGCAGTTCTTC. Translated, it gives CAWSVYGRASEQFF.

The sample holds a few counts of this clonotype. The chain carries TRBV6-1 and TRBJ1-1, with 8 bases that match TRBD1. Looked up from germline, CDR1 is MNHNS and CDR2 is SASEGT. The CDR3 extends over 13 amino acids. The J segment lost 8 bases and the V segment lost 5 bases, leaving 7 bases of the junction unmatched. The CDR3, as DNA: TGTGCCAGCAGTATAAACGACAGGGGAGAAGCTTTCTTT. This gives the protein CASSINDRGEAFF.

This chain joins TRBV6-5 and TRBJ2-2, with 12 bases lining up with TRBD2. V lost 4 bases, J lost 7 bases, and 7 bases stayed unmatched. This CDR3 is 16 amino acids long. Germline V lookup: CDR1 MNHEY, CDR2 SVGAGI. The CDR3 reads CASSSSGRAWGGELFF. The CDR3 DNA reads TGTGCCAGCAGTTCTAGCGGGAGGGCCTGGGGCGGGGAGCTGTTTTTT.

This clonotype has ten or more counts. CDR3 sequence reads: CSATLSGVGSLHF. In DNA form, the CDR3 reads TGCAGTGCTACCCTCTCTGGAGTTGGGTCCCTCCACTTT. The genes are TRBV20-1 and TRBJ1-6, with D unresolved. V lost 4 bases and J lost 14, with 18 bases in between. CDR3 length: 13 amino acids. Germline values: CDR1 DFQATT, CDR2 SNEGSKA (reference sequence).

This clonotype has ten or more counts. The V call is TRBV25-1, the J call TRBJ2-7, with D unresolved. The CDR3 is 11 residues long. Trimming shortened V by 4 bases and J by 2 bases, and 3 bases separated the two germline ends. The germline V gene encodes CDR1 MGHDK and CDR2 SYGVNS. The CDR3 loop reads CASSAPYEQYF. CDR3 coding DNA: TGTGCCAGCAGTGCCCCCTACGAGCAGTACTTC.

The DNA of the CDR3 is TGTGCCAGCAGGGGGATAGCGGGGGTAGCTTACAATGAGCAGTTCTTC. This translates into CASRGIAGVAYNEQFF. The V call is TRBV6-1, the J call TRBJ2-1; 9 nucleotides agree with TRBD2. CDR1 and CDR2 (germline): MNHNS, SASEGT. J gave up 4 bases and V 6 bases, and 10 bases lay outside the gene matches. The CDR3 totals 16 residues.

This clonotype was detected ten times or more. The chain's CDR3 is CASNLIGEQFF. DNA of the CDR3: TGTGCCAGCAACCTAATCGGTGAGCAGTTCTTC. The chain links TRBV12-3 or TRBV12-4 to TRBJ2-1, with D uncertain. V dropped 7 bases and J dropped 9 bases, with 10 bases sitting between them. CDR3 length equals 11 residues.

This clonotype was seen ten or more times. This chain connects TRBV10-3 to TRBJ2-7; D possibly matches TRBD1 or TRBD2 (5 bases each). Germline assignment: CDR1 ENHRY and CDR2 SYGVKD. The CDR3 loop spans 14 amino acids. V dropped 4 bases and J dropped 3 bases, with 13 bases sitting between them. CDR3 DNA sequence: TGTGCCATCAGTGCGAGAGGGGAAGTCTACGAGCAGTACTTC. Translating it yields CAISARGEVYEQYF.

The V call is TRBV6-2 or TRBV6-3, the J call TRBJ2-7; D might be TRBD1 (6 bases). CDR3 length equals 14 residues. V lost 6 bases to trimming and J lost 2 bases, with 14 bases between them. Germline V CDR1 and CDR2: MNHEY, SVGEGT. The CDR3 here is CASRSRDTTYEQYF. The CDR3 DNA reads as TGTGCCAGCAGGTCCCGGGACACCACCTACGAGCAGTACTTC.